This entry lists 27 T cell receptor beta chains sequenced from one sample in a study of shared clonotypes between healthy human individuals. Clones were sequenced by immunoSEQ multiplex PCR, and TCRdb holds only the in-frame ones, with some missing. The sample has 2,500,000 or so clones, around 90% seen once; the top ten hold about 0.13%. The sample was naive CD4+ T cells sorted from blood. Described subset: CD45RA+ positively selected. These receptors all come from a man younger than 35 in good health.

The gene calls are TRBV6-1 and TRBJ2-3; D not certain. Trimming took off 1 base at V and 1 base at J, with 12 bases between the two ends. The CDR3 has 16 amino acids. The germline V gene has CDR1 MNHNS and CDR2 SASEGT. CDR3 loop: CASSEGNPPGTDTQYF. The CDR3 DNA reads TGTGCCAGCAGTGAAGGTAACCCGCCGGGCACAGATACGCAGTATTTT.

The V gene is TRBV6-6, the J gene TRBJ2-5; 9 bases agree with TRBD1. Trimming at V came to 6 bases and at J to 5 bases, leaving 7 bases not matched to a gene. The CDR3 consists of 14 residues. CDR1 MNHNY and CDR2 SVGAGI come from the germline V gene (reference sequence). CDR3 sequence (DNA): TGTGCCAGCAGGACAGGGGGTAAACAGGAGACCCAGTACTTC. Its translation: CASRTGGKQETQYF.

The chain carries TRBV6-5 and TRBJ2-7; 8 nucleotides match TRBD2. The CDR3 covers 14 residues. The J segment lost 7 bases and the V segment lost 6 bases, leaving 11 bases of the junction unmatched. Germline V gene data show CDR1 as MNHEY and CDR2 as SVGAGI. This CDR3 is CASSSGTQRGEQYF. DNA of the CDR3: TGTGCCAGCAGCTCCGGGACACAGCGGGGGGAGCAGTACTTC.

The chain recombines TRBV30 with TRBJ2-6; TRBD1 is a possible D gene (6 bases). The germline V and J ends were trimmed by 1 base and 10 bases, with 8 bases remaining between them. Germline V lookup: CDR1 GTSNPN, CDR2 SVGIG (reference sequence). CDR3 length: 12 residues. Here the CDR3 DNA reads TGTGCCTGGAGTGCAGGGGTTAACGTCCTGACTTTC. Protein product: CAWSAGVNVLTF.

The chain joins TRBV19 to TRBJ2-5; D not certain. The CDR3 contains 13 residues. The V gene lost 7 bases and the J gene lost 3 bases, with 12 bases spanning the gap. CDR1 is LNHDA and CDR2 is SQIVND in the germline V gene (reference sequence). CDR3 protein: CASTPPLKETQYF. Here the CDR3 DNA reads TGTGCCAGTACCCCCCCACTGAAAGAGACCCAGTACTTC.

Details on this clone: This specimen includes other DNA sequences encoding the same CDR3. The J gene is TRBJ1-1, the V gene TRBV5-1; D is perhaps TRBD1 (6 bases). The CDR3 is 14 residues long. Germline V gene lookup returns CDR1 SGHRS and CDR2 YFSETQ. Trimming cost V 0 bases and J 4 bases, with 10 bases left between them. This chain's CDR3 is CASSLEGGLTEAFF. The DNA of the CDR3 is TGCGCCAGCAGCTTGGAGGGGGGGCTCACTGAAGCTTTCTTT.

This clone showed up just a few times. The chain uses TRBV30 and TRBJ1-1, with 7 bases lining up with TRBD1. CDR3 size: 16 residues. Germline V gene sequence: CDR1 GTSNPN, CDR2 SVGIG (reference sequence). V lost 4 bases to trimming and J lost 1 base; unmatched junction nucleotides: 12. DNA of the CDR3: TGTGCCTGGAATCGAGGGGGCAATGTATGGAACACTGAAGCTTTCTTT. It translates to CAWNRGGNVWNTEAFF. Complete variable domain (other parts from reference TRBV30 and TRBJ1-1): SQTIHQWPATLVQPVGSPLSLECTVEGTSNPNLYWYRQAAGRGLQLLFYSVGIGQISSEVPQNLSASRPQDRQFILSSKKLLLSDSGFYLCAWNRGGNVWNTEAFFGQGTRLTVV.

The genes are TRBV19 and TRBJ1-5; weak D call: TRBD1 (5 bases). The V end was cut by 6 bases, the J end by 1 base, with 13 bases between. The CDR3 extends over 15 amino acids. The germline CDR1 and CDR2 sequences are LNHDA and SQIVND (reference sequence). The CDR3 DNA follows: TGTGCCAGTAGAGGGACCCTGGGGAGCAATCAGCCCCAGCATTTT. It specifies CASRGTLGSNQPQHF.

CDR3 sequence: CASSLVPGFTDTQYF. In DNA, the CDR3 is TGCGCCAGCAGCTTGGTACCAGGGTTCACAGATACGCAGTATTTT. The chain couples TRBV5-1 to TRBJ2-3, with D perhaps TRBD1 (5 bases). Trimming took off 0 bases at V and 2 bases at J, with 10 bases between the two ends. This CDR3 has 15 amino acids. Germline CDR1 and CDR2: SGHRS and YFSETQ.

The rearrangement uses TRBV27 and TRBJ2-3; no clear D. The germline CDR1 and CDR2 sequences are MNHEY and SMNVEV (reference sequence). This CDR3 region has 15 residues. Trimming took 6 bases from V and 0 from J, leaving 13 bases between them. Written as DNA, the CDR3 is TGTGCCAGCAGACCCGACCGCTTAAGCACAGATACGCAGTATTTT. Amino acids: CASRPDRLSTDTQYF.

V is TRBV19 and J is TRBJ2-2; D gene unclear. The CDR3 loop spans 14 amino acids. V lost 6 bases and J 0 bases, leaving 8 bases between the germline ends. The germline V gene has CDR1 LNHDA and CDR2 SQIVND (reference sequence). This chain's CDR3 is CASRDGANTGELFF. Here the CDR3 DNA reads TGTGCCAGTAGGGACGGCGCGAACACCGGGGAGCTGTTTTTT.

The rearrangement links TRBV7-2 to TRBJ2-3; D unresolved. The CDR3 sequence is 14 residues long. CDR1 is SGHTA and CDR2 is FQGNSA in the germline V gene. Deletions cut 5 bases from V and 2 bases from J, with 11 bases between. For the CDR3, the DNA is TGTGCCAGCAGCCCCACACGCACCACAGATACGCAGTATTTT. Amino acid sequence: CASSPTRTTDTQYF.

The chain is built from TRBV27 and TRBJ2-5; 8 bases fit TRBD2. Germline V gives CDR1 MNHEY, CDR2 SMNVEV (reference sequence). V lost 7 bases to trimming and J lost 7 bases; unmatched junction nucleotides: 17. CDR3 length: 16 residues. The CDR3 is CASMGRGGAKVGTQYF. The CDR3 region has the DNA TGTGCCAGCATGGGTCGGGGGGGGGCGAAGGTGGGGACCCAGTACTTC.

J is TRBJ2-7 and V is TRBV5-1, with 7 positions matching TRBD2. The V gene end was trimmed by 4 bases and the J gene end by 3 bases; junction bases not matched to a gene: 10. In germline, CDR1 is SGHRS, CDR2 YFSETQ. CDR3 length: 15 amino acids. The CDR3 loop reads CASSPISGPFYEQYF. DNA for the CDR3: TGCGCCAGCAGCCCGATTAGCGGGCCTTTCTACGAGCAGTACTTC.

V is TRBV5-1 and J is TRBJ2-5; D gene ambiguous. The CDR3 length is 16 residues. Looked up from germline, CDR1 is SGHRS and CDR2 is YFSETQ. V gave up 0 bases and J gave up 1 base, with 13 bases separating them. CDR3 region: CASSLVSFRSQETQYF. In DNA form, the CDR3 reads TGCGCCAGCAGCTTGGTCAGTTTTAGGAGCCAAGAGACCCAGTACTTC.

CDR3 nucleotide sequence: TGTGCCAGCAGGAGGGGAAACTACGAGCAGTACTTC. Residues: CASRRGNYEQYF. The chain joins TRBV6-5 to TRBJ2-7; possibly TRBD1 or TRBD2 for D (5 bases each). The CDR3 has 12 amino acids. V shed 6 bases and J shed 3 bases, with 9 bases lying between them. CDR1 and CDR2 from the germline V gene are MNHEY and SVGAGI.

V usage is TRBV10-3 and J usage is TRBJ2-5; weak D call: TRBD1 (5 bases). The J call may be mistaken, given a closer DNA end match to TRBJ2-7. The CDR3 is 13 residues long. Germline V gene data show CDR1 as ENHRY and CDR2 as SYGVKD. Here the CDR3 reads CAISESTAYEQYF. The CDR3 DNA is TGTGCCATCAGTGAGTCGACAGCTTACGAGCAGTACTTC.

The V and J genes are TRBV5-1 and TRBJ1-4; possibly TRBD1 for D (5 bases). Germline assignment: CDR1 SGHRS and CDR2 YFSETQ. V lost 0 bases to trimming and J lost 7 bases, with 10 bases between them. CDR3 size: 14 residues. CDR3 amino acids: CASSLEVGGEKLFF. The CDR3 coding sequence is TGCGCCAGCAGCTTGGAGGTGGGGGGTGAAAAACTGTTTTTT.

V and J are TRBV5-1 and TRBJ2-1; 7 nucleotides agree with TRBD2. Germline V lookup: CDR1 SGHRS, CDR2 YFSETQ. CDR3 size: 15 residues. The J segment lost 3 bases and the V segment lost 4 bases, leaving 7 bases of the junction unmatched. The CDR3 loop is CASSAGTTLYNEQFF. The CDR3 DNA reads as TGCGCCAGCAGCGCCGGGACTACACTCTACAATGAGCAGTTCTTC.

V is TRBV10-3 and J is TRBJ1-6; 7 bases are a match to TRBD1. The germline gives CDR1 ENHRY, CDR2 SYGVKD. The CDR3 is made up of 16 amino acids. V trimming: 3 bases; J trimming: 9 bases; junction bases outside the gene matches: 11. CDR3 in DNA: TGTGCCATCAGTGACCCGACAGGGCGATTAGGTTCACCCCTCCACTTT. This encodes CAISDPTGRLGSPLHF.

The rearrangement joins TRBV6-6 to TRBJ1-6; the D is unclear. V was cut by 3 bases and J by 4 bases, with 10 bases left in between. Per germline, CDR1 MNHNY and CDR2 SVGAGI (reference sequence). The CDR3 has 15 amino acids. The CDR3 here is CASSYMVGYNSPLHF. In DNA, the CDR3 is TGTGCCAGCAGTTATATGGTTGGGTATAATTCACCCCTCCACTTT.

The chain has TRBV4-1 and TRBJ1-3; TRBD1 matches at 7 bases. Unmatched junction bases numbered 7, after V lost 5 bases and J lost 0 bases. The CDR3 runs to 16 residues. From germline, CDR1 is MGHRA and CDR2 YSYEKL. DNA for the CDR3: TGCGCCAGCAGCGGGGGACAGCTGCTCTCTGGAAACACCATATATTTT. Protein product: CASSGGQLLSGNTIYF.

The CDR3 loop reads CASSPRWTGGVEGYTF. CDR3 in DNA: TGTGCCAGCAGCCCAAGGTGGACAGGGGGGGTAGAAGGCTACACCTTC. The V call is TRBV4-2, the J call TRBJ1-2; 10 bases are a match to TRBD1. The ends lost 4 bases at V and 8 bases at J; junction bases unmatched: 13. The germline CDR1 and CDR2 sequences are LGHNA and YNFKEQ. CDR3 length equals 16 residues.

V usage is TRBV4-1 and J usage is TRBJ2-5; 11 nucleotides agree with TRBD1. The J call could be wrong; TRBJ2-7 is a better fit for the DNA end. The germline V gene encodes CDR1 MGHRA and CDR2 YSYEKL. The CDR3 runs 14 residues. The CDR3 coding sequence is TGCGCCAGCAGCCAGGGACAGGGGGATTACGAGCAGTACTTC. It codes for CASSQGQGDYEQYF.

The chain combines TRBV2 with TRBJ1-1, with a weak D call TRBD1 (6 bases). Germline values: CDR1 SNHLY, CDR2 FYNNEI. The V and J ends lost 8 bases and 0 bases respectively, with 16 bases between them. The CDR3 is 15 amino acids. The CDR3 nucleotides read TGTGCCAGCCTGGCCAGGGGAGGGTTGAACACTGAAGCTTTCTTT. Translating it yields CASLARGGLNTEAFF.

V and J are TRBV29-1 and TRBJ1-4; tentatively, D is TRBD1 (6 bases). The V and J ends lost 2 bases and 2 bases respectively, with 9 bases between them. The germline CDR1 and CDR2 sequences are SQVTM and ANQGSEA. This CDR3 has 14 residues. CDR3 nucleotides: TGCAGCGTTGAAATTACAGGGACTAATGAAAAACTGTTTTTT. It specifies CSVEITGTNEKLFF.

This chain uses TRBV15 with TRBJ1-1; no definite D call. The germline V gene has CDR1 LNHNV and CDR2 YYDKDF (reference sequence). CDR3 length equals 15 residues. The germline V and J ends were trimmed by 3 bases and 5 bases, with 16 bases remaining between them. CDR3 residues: CATSRNIRKGTEAFF. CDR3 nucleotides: TGTGCCACCAGCAGGAACATAAGGAAGGGAACTGAAGCTTTCTTT.